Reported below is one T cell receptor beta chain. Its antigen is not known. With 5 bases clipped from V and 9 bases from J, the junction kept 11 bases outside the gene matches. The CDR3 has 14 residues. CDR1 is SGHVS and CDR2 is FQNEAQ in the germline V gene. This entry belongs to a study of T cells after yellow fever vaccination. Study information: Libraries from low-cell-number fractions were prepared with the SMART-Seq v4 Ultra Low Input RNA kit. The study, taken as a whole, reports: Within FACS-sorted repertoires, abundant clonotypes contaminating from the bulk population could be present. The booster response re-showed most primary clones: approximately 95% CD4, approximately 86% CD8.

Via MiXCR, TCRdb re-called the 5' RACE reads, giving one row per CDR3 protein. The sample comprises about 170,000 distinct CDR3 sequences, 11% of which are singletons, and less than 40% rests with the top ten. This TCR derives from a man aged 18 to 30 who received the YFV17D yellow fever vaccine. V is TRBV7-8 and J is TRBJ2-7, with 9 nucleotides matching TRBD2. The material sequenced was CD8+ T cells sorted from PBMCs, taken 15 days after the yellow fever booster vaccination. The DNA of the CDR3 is TGTGCCAGCAGCCCGGGACTAGCCGTTATCGTGCAGTACTTC. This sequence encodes CASSPGLAVIVQYF.